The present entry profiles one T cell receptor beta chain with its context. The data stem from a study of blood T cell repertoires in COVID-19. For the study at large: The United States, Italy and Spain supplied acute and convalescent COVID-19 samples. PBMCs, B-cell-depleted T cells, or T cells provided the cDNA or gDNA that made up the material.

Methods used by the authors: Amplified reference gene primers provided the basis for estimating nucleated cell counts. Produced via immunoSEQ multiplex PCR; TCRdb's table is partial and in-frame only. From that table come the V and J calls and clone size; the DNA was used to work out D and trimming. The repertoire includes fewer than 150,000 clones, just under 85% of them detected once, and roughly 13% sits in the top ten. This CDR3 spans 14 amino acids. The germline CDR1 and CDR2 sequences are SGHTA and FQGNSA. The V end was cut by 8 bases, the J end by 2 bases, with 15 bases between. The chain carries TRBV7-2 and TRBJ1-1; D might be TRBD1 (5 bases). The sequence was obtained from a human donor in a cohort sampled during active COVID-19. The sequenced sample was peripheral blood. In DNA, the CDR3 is TGTGCCAGCGGCTACCAGGGATTAAACACTGAAGCTTTCTTT. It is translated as CASGYQGLNTEAFF.